Below are 13 T cell receptor beta chains sequenced from a single sample in a study of vaccination effects on CD4 cells after COVID-19. These receptors are not linked to any known antigen. Sequencing was performed with immunoSEQ multiplex PCR; in TCRdb, only in-frame clones are kept and a portion is missing. The table has 17,000 or so clones, under 85% seen once; the top ten hold under 25%. Using viral peptide pools, the ViraFEST assay grew out antigen-specific CD4+ T cells prior to sequencing. Cultured cells yielded isolated CD4+ T cells after about ten days. The person acquired a PCR-confirmed SARS-CoV-2 infection between March and December 2020. It was two doses of either the BNT162b2 or mRNA-1273 vaccine that participants received. This specimen was CD4+ T cells from PBMCs cultured with SARS-CoV-2 spike peptides, taken after COVID-19 vaccination. All receptors come from a human donor who had a prior SARS-CoV-2 infection.

The chain couples TRBV14 to TRBJ2-2; 8 bases are shared with TRBD2. The CDR3 has 15 residues. Trimming at V came to 2 bases and at J to 8 bases, leaving 7 bases not matched to a gene. CDR1 is SGHDN, CDR2 FVKESK, per germline. CDR3: CASSQSLAVYGELFF. CDR3 bases: TGTGCCAGCAGCCAATCACTAGCGGTCTATGGGGAGCTGTTTTTT.

The chain recombines TRBV4-2 with TRBJ2-5, with 13 bases matching TRBD2. CDR1 and CDR2 (germline): LGHNA, YNFKEQ. Trimming removed 3 bases from V and 5 bases from J; junction bases left unmatched: 9. This CDR3 spans 17 amino acids. As DNA, the CDR3 is TGTGCCAGCAGCCACCCGGTCGGGACTAGCGGGACGGAGACCCAGTACTTC. Translation: CASSHPVGTSGTETQYF.

The chain links TRBV7-2 to TRBJ2-2, with 11 bases aligning to TRBD2. CDR1 is SGHTA and CDR2 is FQGNSA in the germline V gene. This CDR3 region has 16 residues. J was trimmed by 7 bases and V by 5 bases; bases with no gene match: 9. For the CDR3, the DNA is TGTGCCAGCAGCCTACTAGCGGGGGCCGGGGGCGGGGAGCTGTTTTTT. It is translated as CASSLLAGAGGGELFF.

The rearrangement uses TRBV7-8 and TRBJ1-2, with a possible D match to TRBD1 (6 bases). The CDR3 is 14 amino acids. Germline-derived CDR1 and CDR2 are SGHVS and FQNEAQ. V was pared by 5 bases and J by 7 bases, with 17 bases between. CDR3 coding DNA: TGTGCCAGCAGCCCGGACAGATTCAGAGGTGGCTACACCTTC. It yields the protein CASSPDRFRGGYTF. The full variable domain, its missing parts supplied by reference TRBV7-8 and TRBJ1-2, is GAGVSQSPRYKVAKRGQDVALRCDPISGHVSLFWYQQALGQGPEFLTYFQNEAQLDKSGLPSDRFFAERPEGSVSTLKIQRTQQEDSAVYLCASSPDRFRGGYTFGSGTRLTVV.

The chain combines TRBV10-1 with TRBJ2-2, with 15 nucleotides matching TRBD2. V lost 0 bases, J lost 5 bases, and 10 bases stayed unmatched. Germline CDR1 is WNHNN and CDR2 is SYGVQD (reference sequence). This CDR3 has 20 residues. The CDR3 DNA follows: TGCGCCAGCAGTGAGTCTGGGCGGACTAGCGGGAGGGCAGGTACCGGGGAGCTGTTTTTT. Protein sequence: CASSESGRTSGRAGTGELFF.

This clone was found once. V gene TRBV12-3 or TRBV12-4 combines with J gene TRBJ2-2, with D unresolved. The ends were cut back, 7 bases at V and 5 bases at J, with 8 bases in the middle. This CDR3 has 12 amino acids. CDR3 nucleotides: TGTGCCAGCACACGAAGGACCGGGGAGCTGTTTTTT. Translating gives CASTRRTGELFF.

V usage is TRBV7-9 and J usage is TRBJ2-2; a weak D match, TRBD2 (5 bases). Germline CDR1 reads SEHNR; CDR2 reads FQNEAQ (reference sequence). V was clipped by 3 bases and J by 4 bases, with 12 bases between them. The CDR3 has 15 amino acids. CDR3 DNA: TGTGCCAGCAGCTTGTCGGACCGGGGCACCGGGGAGCTGTTTTTT. Translation: CASSLSDRGTGELFF.

The V and J genes are TRBV18 and TRBJ2-1; TRBD2 aligns across 10 bases. This CDR3 has 16 residues. CDR1 and CDR2 (germline): KGHSH, LQKENI. Trimming cost V 0 bases and J 7 bases; bases outside gene matches: 6. CDR3: CASSPPNLAGVNEQFF. The CDR3, as DNA: TGTGCCAGCTCACCACCGAACCTAGCGGGGGTGAATGAGCAGTTCTTC.

V gene TRBV6-6 combines with J gene TRBJ2-2, with TRBD2 matching 7 bases. V trimming: 3 bases; J trimming: 9 bases; junction bases outside the gene matches: 10. Germline values: CDR1 MNHNY, CDR2 SVGAGI (reference sequence). This CDR3 spans 15 amino acids. CDR3 coding DNA: TGTGCCAGCAGTTATATCGGACTAGGGGAGAGGGAGCTGTTTTTT. The encoded protein is CASSYIGLGERELFF.

This clone was counted between two and nine times. The chain has TRBV5-4 and TRBJ2-1, with D maybe TRBD2 (5 bases). Germline V lookup: CDR1 SGHNT, CDR2 YYREEE (reference sequence). The CDR3 loop spans 12 amino acids. The V and J ends lost 1 base and 10 bases respectively, with 9 bases between them. Here the CDR3 DNA reads TGTGCCAGCAGCTTGCCCGGGGAGGAGCAGTTCTTC. Translating gives CASSLPGEEQFF.

The table lists this clone with a few counts. The rearrangement links TRBV27 to TRBJ1-5; 8 positions match TRBD1. The junction had 4 bases not matched to a gene; V was cut back by 3 bases and J by 9 bases. Germline V gene data show CDR1 as MNHEY and CDR2 as SMNVEV (reference sequence). The CDR3 runs 13 residues. CDR3 loop: CASSFGQGTPQHF. The CDR3 DNA follows: TGTGCCAGCAGTTTTGGACAGGGTACGCCCCAGCATTTT.

This clone was recorded only once. This CDR3 is CSVRGGQGADEQYF. The CDR3 DNA follows: TGCAGCGTTAGGGGGGGACAGGGGGCGGACGAGCAGTACTTC. The rearrangement uses TRBV29-1 and TRBJ2-7; 12 positions agree with TRBD1. The CDR3 sequence is 14 residues long. V was clipped by 5 bases and J by 5 bases; unmatched bases: 7. CDR1 and CDR2 from the germline V gene are SQVTM and ANQGSEA.

The chain joins TRBV18 to TRBJ2-5; perhaps TRBD2 as D (5 bases). CDR1 and CDR2 (germline): KGHSH, LQKENI. This CDR3 has 13 amino acids. Between the trimmed V and J ends, which lost 1 base and 2 bases, there was a span of 5 bases. The CDR3 DNA sequence: TGTGCCAGCTCACCACGACTACAAGAGACCCAGTACTTC. Amino acid sequence: CASSPRLQETQYF.